The sequence of this TCR beta chain was determined in a study of blood T cell repertoires in COVID-19 (dated by TCRdb to 2018 to 2021). Study-level background: Samples from collaborators originated in the United States, Italy and Spain and spanned both the acute and convalescent phases of COVID-19. The repertoires were released in a freely available public database intended as a resource for research on the immune response to SARS-CoV-2. Where available, HLA class I and class II types were obtained from metadata supplied by the sample provider rather than from assay-based typing. Nearly every sample came with metadata listing a de-identified subject ID, COVID-19 status, age in years and sex. Samples came from the ongoing ImmuneRACE study (first 160 participants) plus 1,254 subjects from 6 global collaborators. The material from the prospective study consisted of cDNA or gDNA derived from T cells, B-cell-depleted T cells, or PBMCs. Deeply sampled blood TCRbeta repertoires from subjects exposed to, actively infected with, or recovered from COVID-19 were included in the dataset. Results the study describes overall, beyond this receptor: The quantity of clinical and demographic metadata differed by source and by participant and was supplied without curation.

TCRbeta CDR3 regions were amplified from genomic DNA using the immunoSEQ Assay, a bias-controlled multiplex PCR. The study's processing was this. The number of nucleated cells in each sample was estimated from the amplification of reference gene primers within the assay. Sequence reads were collapsed and filtered to measure the absolute abundance of every unique TCRbeta CDR3 rearrangement. For each sample, productive Simpson clonality was calculated by taking the square root of Simpson's diversity index across productive rearrangements. TCRdb's version of the immuneACCESS table is confined to in-frame rearrangements and falls short of the full clone set. An unresolved V gene accounts for under half of the shortfall where checked; the remainder is of unknown origin. D and trimming were read from the DNA, whereas the V and J calls and clone size are those reported in that table. In all, the sample holds roughly 100,000 clones, and approximately 77% of those were seen once. Of the sample, roughly a tenth falls within the top ten clones.

With regard to this clone: Its antigen has not been determined. The junction and the germline gene differ at one end; a read error may be behind it.

The CDR3 contains 16 residues, cysteine and phenylalanine counted. The read is trimmed to its CDR3 DNA, 48 bases read in frame from base 1. The germline V gene (reference sequence) sets CDR1 to SSHAT and CDR2 to FNYEAQ. Each collaborating institution followed its own protocols to collect whole blood in K2EDTA tubes. For TCRbeta analysis, collaborators shipped samples in one of three forms: frozen whole blood, isolated PBMCs, or DNA extracted from either of those sample types. The TCR was taken from a woman at least 80 years old with acute or convalescent COVID-19. The chain employs TRBV7-7 and TRBJ2-1; the junction holds 8 bases that match TRBD2. Specimen: peripheral blood. The DNA sequence is as follows: TGTGCTAGCAGCGCGCTCATAACTAGCGGTCACAATGAGCAGTTCTTC. Translated, this is CASSALITSGHNEQFF.